These 21 T cell receptor beta chains originate from one sample sequenced in a study of blood T cell repertoires in COVID-19. The repertoire was sequenced with immunoSEQ multiplex PCR; TCRdb's copy has only in-frame clones and lacks some. The sample yields 150,000 to 170,000 clones, approximately 80% seen once. The sequenced sample consisted of peripheral blood. The receptors originated from a woman aged 55-69 years with COVID-19, enrolled during active disease.

This chain uses TRBV5-8 with TRBJ2-2; 7 bases fit TRBD1. Germline assignment: CDR1 SGHTS and CDR2 YDEGEE. J lost 3 bases, V lost 0 bases, and 2 bases had no gene match. This CDR3 is 15 amino acids long. CDR3 loop: CASSLGQGDTGELFF. The CDR3 DNA reads TGTGCCAGCAGCTTGGGGCAGGGGGACACCGGGGAGCTGTTTTTT.

The genes are TRBV7-9 and TRBJ1-2; D is uncertain. The CDR3 loop spans 14 amino acids. The germline V gene has CDR1 SEHNR and CDR2 FQNEAQ (reference sequence). The V end lost 1 base, the J end lost 4 bases, and 10 bases lay between the germline ends. The CDR3 sequence: CASSLDGGIYGYTF. The CDR3 DNA reads TGTGCCAGCAGCTTAGATGGCGGAATCTATGGCTACACCTTC. Full variable domain (remainder filled in from reference TRBV7-9 and TRBJ1-2): DTGVSQNPRHKITKRGQNVTFRCDPISEHNRLYWYRQTLGQGPEFLTYFQNEAQLEKSRLLSDRFSAERPKGSFSTLEIQRTEQGDSAMYLCASSLDGGIYGYTFGSGTRLTVV.

This chain links TRBV28 with TRBJ1-1; D gene uncertain. The V end lost 3 bases, the J end lost 7 bases, and 18 bases lay between the germline ends. Germline V gives CDR1 MDHEN, CDR2 SYDVKM. This CDR3 spans 15 amino acids. The CDR3 protein is CASSLGGRVGSEAFF. In nucleotides, the CDR3 is TGTGCCAGCAGTTTGGGAGGTAGGGTAGGGAGTGAAGCTTTCTTT.

The J gene is TRBJ2-2, the V gene TRBV29-1, with 7 positions matching TRBD2. V lost 5 bases to trimming and J lost 8 bases; unmatched junction nucleotides: 5. The CDR3 totals 12 residues. Germline assignment: CDR1 SQVTM and CDR2 ANQGSEA. CDR3 coding DNA: TGCAGCGTTCTCGGACTAGAGGGGGAGCTGTTTTTT. Amino acids: CSVLGLEGELFF.

The V and J genes are TRBV19 and TRBJ1-2, with D tentatively TRBD1 (6 bases). The germline gives CDR1 LNHDA, CDR2 SQIVND (reference sequence). The CDR3 loop spans 14 amino acids. V was clipped by 5 bases and J by 2 bases, with 12 bases between them. CDR3 DNA sequence: TGTGCCAGTAGTCCCCGACAGGAAAACTATGGCTACACCTTC. Translated, it gives CASSPRQENYGYTF.

J is TRBJ2-1 and V is TRBV10-1, with 9 positions matching TRBD1. There are 15 residues in the CDR3. V lost 5 bases and J lost 6; bases outside the gene matches: 8. Germline V gene lookup returns CDR1 WNHNN and CDR2 SYGVQD (reference sequence). CDR3 sequence: CASSSPGQGLNEQFF. The DNA for the CDR3 is TGCGCCAGCAGTTCCCCGGGACAGGGCCTCAATGAGCAGTTCTTC.

This clone was counted a few times. The chain recombines TRBV10-2 with TRBJ1-2, with D perhaps TRBD1 (5 bases). The V gene lost 8 bases and the J gene lost 2 bases, with 15 bases spanning the gap. The CDR3 sequence is 14 residues long. Per the germline V gene, CDR1 is WSHSY and CDR2 is SAAADI. CDR3 loop: CASGGTQGNYGYTF. Written as DNA, the CDR3 is TGCGCCAGCGGAGGGACCCAGGGAAACTATGGCTACACCTTC.

The CDR3 loop reads CAWSVLLGTPNSPLHF. The CDR3 nucleotides read TGTGCCTGGAGTGTTCTTCTGGGCACCCCGAATTCACCCCTCCACTTT. V is TRBV30 and J is TRBJ1-6; D is unresolved. Trimming took off 0 bases at V and 7 bases at J, with 16 bases between the two ends. There are 16 residues in the CDR3. Germline V gives CDR1 GTSNPN, CDR2 SVGIG (reference sequence).

This chain links TRBV5-8 with TRBJ1-1; D gene uncertain. CDR1 SGHTS and CDR2 YDEGEE come from the germline V gene. There are 14 residues in the CDR3. The V gene lost 1 base and the J gene lost 4 bases, with 11 bases spanning the gap. The CDR3 bases are TGTGCCAGCAGCTTGAAGGTTCGGGGCACTGAAGCTTTCTTT. This translates into CASSLKVRGTEAFF. The whole variable domain, filled in from reference TRBV5-8 and TRBJ1-1, reads EAGVTQSPTHLIKTRGQQATLRCSPISGHTSVYWYQQALGLGLQFLLWYDEGEERNRGNFPPRFSGRQFPNYSSELNVNALELEDSALYLCASSLKVRGTEAFFGQGTRLTVV.

This clone was counted a single time. This rearrangement joins TRBV11-1 to TRBJ2-1; 7 nucleotides agree with TRBD1. Unmatched junction bases numbered 13, after V lost 5 bases and J lost 6 bases. CDR3 size: 16 residues. Germline CDR1 reads SGHAT; CDR2 reads FQDESV (reference sequence). The CDR3 region has the DNA TGTGCCAGCAGCCCCCCACAGGGGACCCGAGGCAATGAGCAGTTCTTC. Protein sequence: CASSPPQGTRGNEQFF.

The rearrangement joins TRBV5-6 to TRBJ1-5; possible D gene TRBD1, 5 bases. CDR1 SGHDT and CDR2 YYEEEE come from the germline V gene. This CDR3 is 16 amino acids long. The V and J ends lost 3 bases and 0 bases respectively, with 13 bases between them. The CDR3: CASSSREAYSNQPQHF. The CDR3 DNA reads as TGTGCCAGCAGCTCCAGGGAGGCCTATAGCAATCAGCCCCAGCATTTT.

The chain carries TRBV24-1 and TRBJ2-1, with 14 positions matching TRBD2. CDR3 size: 16 residues. V shed 4 bases, J shed 7 bases, and the junction held 5 bases outside the gene matches. CDR1 and CDR2 (germline): KGHDR, SFDVKD. For the CDR3, the DNA is TGTGCCACCAGTGAGACCGGGACTAGCGGGAGAAATGAGCAGTTCTTC. Protein sequence: CATSETGTSGRNEQFF.

The chain combines TRBV6-1 with TRBJ2-1; D uncertain. V was trimmed by 2 bases and J by 3 bases, leaving 2 bases between them. The CDR3 has 12 amino acids. Germline V gene sequence: CDR1 MNHNS, CDR2 SASEGT. CDR3 nucleotides: TGTGCCAGCAGTGAACTCTACAATGAGCAGTTCTTC. Protein sequence: CASSELYNEQFF.

This rearrangement joins TRBV25-1 to TRBJ2-2, with 13 bases lining up with TRBD2. The CDR3 loop spans 18 amino acids. The J segment lost 5 bases and the V segment lost 8 bases, leaving 14 bases of the junction unmatched. CDR1 MGHDK and CDR2 SYGVNS come from the germline V gene. The CDR3 here is CASVGGTSGATRTGELFF. The CDR3 DNA reads TGTGCCAGCGTCGGGGGGACTAGCGGGGCCACGAGGACCGGGGAGCTGTTTTTT.

The rearrangement links TRBV19 to TRBJ1-3; D ambiguous. The CDR3 spans 15 residues. Germline V gene data show CDR1 as LNHDA and CDR2 as SQIVND (reference sequence). V lost 5 bases and J 0 bases, leaving 11 bases between the germline ends. CDR3 nucleotide sequence: TGTGCCAGTAGTTCCGTCAGCGGCTCTGGAAACACCATATATTTT. This sequence encodes CASSSVSGSGNTIYF.

The V call is TRBV6-2 or TRBV6-3, the J call TRBJ2-1; TRBD2 matches 8 bases. J lost 7 bases, V lost 1 base, and 6 bases had no gene match. The CDR3 extends over 15 amino acids. Germline CDR1 reads MNHEY; CDR2 reads SVGEGT. In DNA, the CDR3 is TGTGCCAGCAGTTACTGGCGGGGGGCGGGAAATGAGCAGTTCTTC. It codes for CASSYWRGAGNEQFF.

This sequence joins TRBV9 and TRBJ1-2; 10 nucleotides line up with TRBD1. The CDR3 has 14 amino acids. Unmatched junction bases numbered 5, after V lost 4 bases and J lost 5 bases. CDR1 and CDR2 (germline): SGDLS, YYNGEE. The CDR3 DNA reads TGTGCCAGCAGCCCGACAGGGGGCAGTTATGGCTACACCTTC. It specifies CASSPTGGSYGYTF.

The chain combines TRBV18 with TRBJ2-1, with D perhaps TRBD1 (6 bases). This CDR3 has 13 residues. Per germline, CDR1 KGHSH and CDR2 LQKENI. V was cut by 2 bases and J by 6 bases, with 8 bases left in between. The CDR3 DNA reads TGTGCCAGCTCACCAGGACAGATCAATGAGCAGTTCTTC. This encodes CASSPGQINEQFF.

The chain joins TRBV1 to TRBJ2-2; TRBD2 reflects the table's D call only, with no check against the DNA. TRBV1 is flagged as a pseudogene. The CDR3 consists of 15 residues. CDR3: CTSSPGRELVGELFF. CDR3 in DNA: TGCACCAGCAGCCCTGGGCGGGAGTTGGTCGGGGAGCTGTTTTTT.

The gene calls are TRBV11-2 and TRBJ2-7, with D hard to call. Trimming cost V 3 bases and J 1 base, with 7 bases left between them. Germline loops: CDR1 SGHAT, CDR2 FQNNGV. CDR3 length: 13 amino acids. The CDR3 DNA follows: TGTGCCAGCAGCTTGGGCAGGTCCTACGAGCAGTACGTC. Residues: CASSLGRSYEQYV.

J is TRBJ2-2 and V is TRBV18; TRBD2 aligns across 14 bases. CDR1 and CDR2 (germline): KGHSH, LQKENI. The junction had 1 base not matched to a gene; V was cut back by 3 bases and J by 7 bases. This CDR3 has 15 amino acids. This CDR3 reads CASSPGLAGVGELFF. CDR3 sequence (DNA): TGTGCCAGCTCACCGGGACTAGCGGGAGTCGGGGAGCTGTTTTTT.